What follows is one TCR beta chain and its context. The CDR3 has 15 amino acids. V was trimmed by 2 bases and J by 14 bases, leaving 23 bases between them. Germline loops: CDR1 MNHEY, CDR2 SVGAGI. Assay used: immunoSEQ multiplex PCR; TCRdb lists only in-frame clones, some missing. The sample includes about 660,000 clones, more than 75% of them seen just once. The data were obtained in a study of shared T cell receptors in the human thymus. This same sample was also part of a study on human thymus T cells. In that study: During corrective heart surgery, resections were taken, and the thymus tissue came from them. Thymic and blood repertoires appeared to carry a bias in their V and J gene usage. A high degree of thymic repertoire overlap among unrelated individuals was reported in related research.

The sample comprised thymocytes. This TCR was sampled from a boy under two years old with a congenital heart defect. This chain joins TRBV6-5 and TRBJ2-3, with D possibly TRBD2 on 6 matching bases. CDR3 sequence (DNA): TGTGCCAGCAGTTACCTCGGCGTGGCGCGGCGCGGGGCGTATTTT. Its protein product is CASSYLGVARRGAYF.